Listed here are 30 T cell receptor beta chains from one sample, sequenced in a study of OX40 agonist ivuxolimab in advanced cancers. Generated by immunoSEQ multiplex PCR, the TCRdb table keeps only in-frame clones and is missing some. The data contain under 90,000 clones, roughly 89% of them singletons. The sample was CD4+ or CD8+ T cells sorted from blood, taken in a trial of the OX40 agonist ivuxolimab. The receptor source for this set is an adult with an advanced solid tumor such as melanoma, head and neck, liver or kidney cancer.

This chain links TRBV7-2 with TRBJ2-7, with TRBD2 identical over 11 bases. This CDR3 comprises 16 residues. The V segment lost 5 bases and the J segment 1 base; nucleotides outside the gene matches: 7. Germline lookup yields CDR1 SGHTA and CDR2 FQGNSA. Written as DNA, the CDR3 is TGTGCCAGCAGCCGACCTAGCGGGGGGCCTTCCTACGAGCAGTACTTC. Translating it yields CASSRPSGGPSYEQYF. Filled out from reference TRBV7-2 and TRBJ2-7, the complete variable domain reads GAGVSQSPSNKVTEKGKDVELRCDPISGHTALYWYRQSLGQGLEFLIYFQGNSAPDKSGLPSDRFSAERTGGSVSTLTIQRTQQEDSAVYLCASSRPSGGPSYEQYFGPGTRLTVT.

The CDR3 nucleotides read TGTGCCAGCAGCCAATTACAGGGGGCGCGGGTTTCACCCCTCCACTTT. It yields the protein CASSQLQGARVSPLHF. V gene TRBV4-2 combines with J gene TRBJ1-6; 9 bases fit TRBD1. Germline assignment: CDR1 LGHNA and CDR2 YNFKEQ. This CDR3 comprises 16 residues. V trimming: 2 bases; J trimming: 9 bases; junction bases outside the gene matches: 8.

The chain recombines TRBV4-2 with TRBJ2-7, with 12 bases that match TRBD2. Per germline, CDR1 LGHNA and CDR2 YNFKEQ. The junction had 8 bases not matched to a gene; V was cut back by 1 base and J by 7 bases. CDR3 size: 16 residues. The CDR3 DNA reads as TGTGCCAGCAGCCAAGGGCTAGCGGGAGGGCCAAGGGAGCAGTACTTC. Translating it yields CASSQGLAGGPREQYF.

The chain employs TRBV29-1 and TRBJ2-3; no definite D call. The CDR3 length is 11 residues. Trimming stripped 5 bases from V and 5 bases from J, with 8 bases between. The germline gives CDR1 SQVTM, CDR2 ANQGSEA. CDR3 nucleotides: TGCAGCGTTTCGATTGGAGATACGCAGTATTTT. Translation: CSVSIGDTQYF.

The gene calls are TRBV9 and TRBJ2-1; no firm D call. There are 15 residues in the CDR3. Germline loops: CDR1 SGDLS, CDR2 YYNGEE. V lost 0 bases to trimming and J lost 0 bases, with 7 bases between them. The CDR3: CASSVELSSYNEQFF. In DNA form, the CDR3 reads TGTGCCAGCAGCGTAGAACTTAGCTCCTACAATGAGCAGTTCTTC.

This clone was counted once. The chain uses TRBV7-2 and TRBJ1-2, with 10 bases fitting TRBD1. Germline lookup yields CDR1 SGHTA and CDR2 FQGNSA. The CDR3 consists of 14 residues. J gave up 6 bases and V 4 bases, and 5 bases lay outside the gene matches. For the CDR3, the DNA is TGTGCCAGCAGCTCCCAGACAGGGGGCGATGGCTACACCTTC. It is translated as CASSSQTGGDGYTF.

The V call is TRBV7-2, the J call TRBJ2-5; tentatively, D is TRBD1 (5 bases). The germline V gene has CDR1 SGHTA and CDR2 FQGNSA. The CDR3 sequence is 13 residues long. V was pared by 3 bases and J by 5 bases, with 10 bases between. The CDR3 sequence is CASSFRQLETQYF. CDR3 bases: TGTGCCAGCAGCTTCAGACAGCTGGAGACCCAGTACTTC.

In nucleotides, the CDR3 is TGTGCCAGCAGCCCCGAAGCGGACCCAACCGGGAATGAGCAGTTCTTC. It translates to CASSPEADPTGNEQFF. The chain couples TRBV11-2 to TRBJ2-1; tentatively, D is TRBD2 (5 bases). This CDR3 has 16 amino acids. V was shortened by 5 bases and J by 7 bases, with 21 bases between the two germline ends. Germline V CDR1 and CDR2: SGHAT, FQNNGV.

The rearrangement joins TRBV6-5 to TRBJ2-7, with 9 nucleotides matching TRBD1. Germline-derived CDR1 and CDR2 are MNHEY and SVGAGI. The CDR3 spans 14 residues. The junction had 3 bases not matched to a gene; V was cut back by 4 bases and J by 2 bases. Here the CDR3 DNA reads TGTGCCAGCAGTTCCTGGGACAGGGCCTACGAGCAGTACTTC. Encoded protein: CASSSWDRAYEQYF.

The rearrangement joins TRBV7-9 to TRBJ1-1; 7 bases line up with TRBD1. Germline CDR1 is SEHNR and CDR2 is FQNEAQ (reference sequence). V lost 8 bases to trimming and J lost 1 base; unmatched junction nucleotides: 13. The CDR3 is 16 amino acids. In DNA, the CDR3 is TGTGCCAGCCACTATTCAGGGGGTTCCCAGAACACTGAAGCTTTCTTT. Its protein product is CASHYSGGSQNTEAFF.

The V gene is TRBV5-1, the J gene TRBJ2-1; D call uncertain. The germline V gene has CDR1 SGHRS and CDR2 YFSETQ. The V and J ends lost 5 bases and 4 bases respectively, with 10 bases between them. The CDR3 totals 13 residues. The CDR3 DNA is TGCGCCAGCAGGGCTGCCGGGTACAATGAGCAGTTCTTC. It specifies CASRAAGYNEQFF.

The chain carries TRBV18 and TRBJ2-7; D remains unclear. The germline V gene encodes CDR1 KGHSH and CDR2 LQKENI. Trimming took 2 bases from V and 3 from J, leaving 5 bases between them. This CDR3 spans 12 amino acids. The CDR3 loop is CASSPSVYEQYF. CDR3 bases: TGTGCCAGCTCACCATCAGTCTACGAGCAGTACTTC. The full variable domain, completed using reference TRBV18 and TRBJ2-7, is NAGVMQNPRHLVRRRGQEARLRCSPMKGHSHVYWYRQLPEEGLKFMVYLQKENIIDESGMPKERFSAEFPKEGPSILRIQQVVRGDSAAYFCASSPSVYEQYFGPGTRLTVT.

The chain couples TRBV5-1 to TRBJ1-6, with TRBD1 as a possible D gene (6 bases). The V gene lost 5 bases and the J gene lost 7 bases, with 13 bases spanning the gap. The CDR3 covers 14 residues. Germline-derived CDR1 and CDR2 are SGHRS and YFSETQ. The CDR3 coding sequence is TGCGCCAGCAGAGGACAGAGCGTAAATTCACCCCTCCACTTT. Amino acid sequence: CASRGQSVNSPLHF.

This clone has more than one count but fewer than ten. The rearrangement uses TRBV18 and TRBJ2-7; tentative D call: TRBD2 (5 bases). Germline values: CDR1 KGHSH, CDR2 LQKENI. This CDR3 has 13 amino acids. The germline V and J ends were trimmed by 5 bases and 2 bases, with 10 bases remaining between them. CDR3 nucleotide sequence: TGTGCCAGCTCAAGCGAAGCGGCCTACGAGCAGTACTTC. The encoded protein is CASSSEAAYEQYF.

The chain carries TRBV5-5 and TRBJ1-2; D is ambiguous. The germline CDR1 and CDR2 sequences are SGHKS and YYEKEE (reference sequence). The CDR3 is 11 amino acids. The V end lost 3 bases, the J end lost 7 bases, and 7 bases lay between the germline ends. The CDR3 bases are TGTGCCAGCAGCTCGGTCGGTGGCTACACCTTC. Amino acid sequence: CASSSVGGYTF.

This clone was picked up one time. This chain links TRBV28 with TRBJ1-5; D remains ambiguous. The V gene lost 8 bases and the J gene lost 6 bases, with 26 bases spanning the gap. Germline V lookup: CDR1 MDHEN, CDR2 SYDVKM. The CDR3 contains 17 residues. The CDR3 protein is CASSEVVGIDFRQPQHF. CDR3 DNA sequence: TGTGCCAGCTCCGAGGTGGTCGGGATAGATTTCCGTCAGCCCCAGCATTTT. Complete variable domain (other parts from reference TRBV28 and TRBJ1-5): DVKVTQSSRYLVKRTGEKVFLECVQDMDHENMFWYRQDPGLGLRLIYFSYDVKMKEKGDIPEGYSVSREKKERFSLILESASTNQTSMYLCASSEVVGIDFRQPQHFGDGTRLSIL.

The chain joins TRBV11-3 to TRBJ1-1, with 7 bases identical to TRBD1. Per the germline V gene, CDR1 is SGHNT and CDR2 is YENEEA. The CDR3 consists of 16 residues. V shed 5 bases and J 1 base; nucleotides not matched to a gene: 10. The CDR3 spells CASSPRTGLTNTEAFF. The CDR3 DNA reads TGTGCCAGCAGCCCCCGGACAGGTCTGACGAACACTGAAGCTTTCTTT.

To note about this clone: The sample holds other DNA sequences that translate to the same CDR3. The genes are TRBV18 and TRBJ1-5; D perhaps matches TRBD1 (6 bases). CDR3 length: 13 amino acids. V was clipped by 6 bases and J by 4 bases, with 10 bases between them. Germline V gene sequence: CDR1 KGHSH, CDR2 LQKENI. CDR3 protein: CASSPDRNQPQHF. The CDR3, as DNA: TGTGCCAGCTCTCCTGACAGGAATCAGCCCCAGCATTTT.

V and J are TRBV11-2 and TRBJ1-1; D may be TRBD1 (5 bases). V was cut by 4 bases and J by 1 base, with 16 bases left in between. Germline V CDR1 and CDR2: SGHAT, FQNNGV. The CDR3 covers 16 residues. The CDR3 loop is CASSSQSSTANTEAFF. For the CDR3, the DNA is TGTGCCAGCAGCTCCCAGTCGTCGACAGCGAACACTGAAGCTTTCTTT.

The J gene is TRBJ2-2, the V gene TRBV27; tentatively, D is TRBD1 (5 bases). V was trimmed by 2 bases and J by 2 bases, leaving 18 bases between them. CDR1 and CDR2 (germline): MNHEY, SMNVEV (reference sequence). CDR3 length: 18 amino acids. CDR3 nucleotide sequence: TGTGCCAGCAGTTTACACAGGTTGGATGTTCCAAACACCGGGGAGCTGTTTTTT. Protein: CASSLHRLDVPNTGELFF.

The gene calls are TRBV2 and TRBJ1-1; no definite D call. Germline V gives CDR1 SNHLY, CDR2 FYNNEI. The CDR3 loop spans 15 amino acids. The V end lost 2 bases, the J end lost 0 bases, and 10 bases lay between the germline ends. CDR3 protein: CASSEMGQLNTEAFF. CDR3 in DNA: TGTGCCAGCAGTGAAATGGGTCAGTTGAACACTGAAGCTTTCTTT.

Only a few counts were recorded for this clone. V usage is TRBV20-1 and J usage is TRBJ2-5; no clear D gene. Germline V lookup: CDR1 DFQATT, CDR2 SNEGSKA (reference sequence). V shed 7 bases and J shed 7 bases, with 13 bases lying between them. The CDR3 is 11 residues long. CDR3 sequence: CSVLPGGTQYF. CDR3 nucleotides: TGCAGTGTTCTGCCGGGCGGGACCCAGTACTTC.

This clone was seen only once. This chain uses TRBV7-2 with TRBJ2-1; the D gene is possibly TRBD2 (5 bases). Trimming took 5 bases from V and 5 from J, leaving 16 bases between them. Germline V gene lookup returns CDR1 SGHTA and CDR2 FQGNSA. The CDR3 spans 15 residues. The CDR3 loop is CASSPPGGPNNEQFF. For the CDR3, the DNA is TGTGCCAGCAGCCCTCCTGGCGGGCCGAACAATGAGCAGTTCTTC.

The chain combines TRBV27 with TRBJ1-2; D uncertain. V was shortened by 0 bases and J by 0 bases, with 14 bases between the two germline ends. The germline V gene encodes CDR1 MNHEY and CDR2 SMNVEV (reference sequence). The CDR3 has 17 amino acids. CDR3 DNA: TGTGCCAGCAGTTTATCCACAGTGTCAAACTCTAACTATGGCTACACCTTC. Translating gives CASSLSTVSNSNYGYTF.

The V call is TRBV7-2, the J call TRBJ1-5, with a tentative D call TRBD1 (5 bases). The CDR3 is 16 amino acids. Trimming pared 1 base from V and 4 bases from J, leaving 14 bases between. The germline V gene has CDR1 SGHTA and CDR2 FQGNSA. This CDR3 reads CASSLVGVGLNQPQHF. In nucleotides, the CDR3 is TGTGCCAGCAGCTTAGTAGGTGTGGGACTTAATCAGCCCCAGCATTTT.

Comment on this clone: Other DNA sequences in the same sample also yield this CDR3. J is TRBJ2-1 and V is TRBV5-1; TRBD2 matches 7 bases. Trimming cost V 0 bases and J 5 bases; bases outside gene matches: 5. Germline assignment: CDR1 SGHRS and CDR2 YFSETQ. The CDR3 is 15 residues long. For the CDR3, the DNA is TGCGCCAGCAGCTTGGGGGTGGGGGGGAACAATGAGCAGTTCTTC. Translated: CASSLGVGGNNEQFF.

The V gene is TRBV14, the J gene TRBJ2-5; D is ambiguous. Germline loops: CDR1 SGHDN, CDR2 FVKESK. Trimming took 2 bases from V and 6 from J, leaving 7 bases between them. CDR3 length: 12 amino acids. CDR3 sequence reads: CASSQSRQTQYF. DNA of the CDR3: TGTGCCAGCAGCCAATCCAGGCAGACCCAGTACTTC.

This clone was detected only a few times. The chain is built from TRBV10-3 and TRBJ1-1; TRBD1 might be the D (5 bases). CDR3 length equals 16 residues. Trimming removed 6 bases from V and 0 bases from J, with 17 bases in between. Germline CDR1 reads ENHRY; CDR2 reads SYGVKD. CDR3 in DNA: TGTGCCATCAGCGTACATGACAGCCAGATGAACACTGAAGCTTTCTTT. Translating gives CAISVHDSQMNTEAFF.

The chain joins TRBV2 to TRBJ2-7; D is perhaps TRBD2 (5 bases). Germline CDR1 reads SNHLY; CDR2 reads FYNNEI. Trimming cost V 8 bases and J 5 bases, with 16 bases left between them. The CDR3 contains 13 residues. This CDR3 is CASAGSRGNEQYF. CDR3 coding DNA: TGTGCCAGCGCGGGTTCTCGGGGAAACGAGCAGTACTTC.

This clone was seen a handful of times. This chain joins TRBV19 and TRBJ1-1; D is uncertain. Trimming pared 5 bases from V and 0 bases from J, leaving 10 bases between. Germline V gene sequence: CDR1 LNHDA, CDR2 SQIVND (reference sequence). The CDR3 runs 14 residues. The CDR3 DNA follows: TGTGCCAGTAGTGTAGGACGGATGAACACTGAAGCTTTCTTT. It translates to CASSVGRMNTEAFF. The whole variable domain, remainder taken from reference TRBV19 and TRBJ1-1, is DGGITQSPKYLFRKEGQNVTLSCEQNLNHDAMYWYRQDPGQGLRLIYYSQIVNDFQKGDIAEGYSVSREKKESFPLTVTSAQKNPTAFYLCASSVGRMNTEAFFGQGTRLTVV.